This T cell receptor beta chain is drawn from a study of identical twins. Carrying unique molecular identifiers, the cDNA also gained a universal primer site through template switching. TCRdb itself ran the 5' RACE reads through MiXCR, one entry per CDR3 protein. Found here are more than 650,000 distinct CDR3 sequences, 5.5% to 7.5% of them singletons; the top ten hold under 2%. The germline V and J ends were trimmed by 6 bases and 0 bases, with 12 bases remaining between them. CDR3 size: 15 residues. Looked up from germline, CDR1 is SGHTA and CDR2 is FQGNSA. The sample taken for sequencing was naive T cells sorted from blood. This TCR derives from a man aged 18 to 35 in good health. The genes are TRBV7-2 and TRBJ1-5; D unclear. The CDR3 DNA reads as TGTGCCAGCAGTTCCCGAGTCGGTAGCAATCAGCCCCAGCATTTT. It yields the protein CASSSRVGSNQPQHF.